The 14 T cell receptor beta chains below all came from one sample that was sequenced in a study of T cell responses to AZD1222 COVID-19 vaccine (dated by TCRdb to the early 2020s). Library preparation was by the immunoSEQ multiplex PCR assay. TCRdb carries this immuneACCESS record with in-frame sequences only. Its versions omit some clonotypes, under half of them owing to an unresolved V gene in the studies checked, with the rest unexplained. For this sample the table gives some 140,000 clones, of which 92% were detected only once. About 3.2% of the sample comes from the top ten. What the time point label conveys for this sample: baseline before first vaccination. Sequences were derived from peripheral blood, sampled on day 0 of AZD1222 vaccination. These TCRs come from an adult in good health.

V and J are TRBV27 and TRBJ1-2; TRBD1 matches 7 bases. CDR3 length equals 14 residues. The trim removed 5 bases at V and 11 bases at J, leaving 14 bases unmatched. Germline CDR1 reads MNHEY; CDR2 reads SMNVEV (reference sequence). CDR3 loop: CASSLRQGLTGYTF. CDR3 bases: TGTGCCAGCAGTCTAAGACAGGGACTAACGGGTTACACCTTC.

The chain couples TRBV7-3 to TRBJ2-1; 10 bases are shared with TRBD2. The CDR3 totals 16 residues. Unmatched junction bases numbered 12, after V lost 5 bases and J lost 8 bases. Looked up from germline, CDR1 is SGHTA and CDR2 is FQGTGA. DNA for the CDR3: TGTGCCAGCAGCCGCCTAGCTAGCGGGAGTATAGATGAGCAGTTCTTC. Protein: CASSRLASGSIDEQFF.

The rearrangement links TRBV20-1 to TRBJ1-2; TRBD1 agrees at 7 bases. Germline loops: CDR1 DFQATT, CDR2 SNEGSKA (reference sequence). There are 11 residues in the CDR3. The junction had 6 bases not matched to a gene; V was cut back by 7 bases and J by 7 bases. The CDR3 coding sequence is TGCAGTGTTTCAGACAGGGCTGGCTACACCTTC. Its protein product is CSVSDRAGYTF.

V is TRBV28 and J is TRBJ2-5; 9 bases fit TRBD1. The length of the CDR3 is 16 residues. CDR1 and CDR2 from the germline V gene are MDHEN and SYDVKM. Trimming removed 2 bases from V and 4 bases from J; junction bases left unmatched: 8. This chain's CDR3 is CASSLVGTGKSETQYF. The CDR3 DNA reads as TGTGCCAGCAGTTTAGTGGGGACAGGGAAATCAGAGACCCAGTACTTC.

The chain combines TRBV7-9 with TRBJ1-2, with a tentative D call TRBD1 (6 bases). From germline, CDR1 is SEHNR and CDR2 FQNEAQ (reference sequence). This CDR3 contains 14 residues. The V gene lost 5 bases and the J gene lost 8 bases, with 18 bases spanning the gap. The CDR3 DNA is TGTGCCAGCAGCGTAATCGGGGGCGCGCCCGGCTACACCTTC. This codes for CASSVIGGAPGYTF. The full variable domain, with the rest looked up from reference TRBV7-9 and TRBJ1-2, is DTGVSQNPRHKITKRGQNVTFRCDPISEHNRLYWYRQTLGQGPEFLTYFQNEAQLEKSRLLSDRFSAERPKGSFSTLEIQRTEQGDSAMYLCASSVIGGAPGYTFGSGTRLTVV.

In DNA, the CDR3 is TGTGCCAGCAGTTTACCTAGCTGGTACTACGAGCAGTACTTC. This translates into CASSLPSWYYEQYF. This sequence joins TRBV28 and TRBJ2-7, with a weak D call TRBD2 (5 bases). Germline CDR1 reads MDHEN; CDR2 reads SYDVKM. CDR3 length: 14 residues. V lost 2 bases and J lost 3, with 11 bases in between.

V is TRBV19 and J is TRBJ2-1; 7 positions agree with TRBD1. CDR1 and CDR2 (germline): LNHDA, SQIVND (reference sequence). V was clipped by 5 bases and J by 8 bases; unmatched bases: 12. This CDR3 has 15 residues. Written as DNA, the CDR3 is TGTGCCAGTAGTGCGCTAGGAATTCAGGGGGATGAGCAGTTCTTC. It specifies CASSALGIQGDEQFF.

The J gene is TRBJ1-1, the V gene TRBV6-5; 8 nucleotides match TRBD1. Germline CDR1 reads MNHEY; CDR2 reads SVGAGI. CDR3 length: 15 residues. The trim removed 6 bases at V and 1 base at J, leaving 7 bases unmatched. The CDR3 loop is CASSYHRGRNTEAFF. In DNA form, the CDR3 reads TGTGCCAGCAGCTATCACAGGGGGAGGAACACTGAAGCTTTCTTT.

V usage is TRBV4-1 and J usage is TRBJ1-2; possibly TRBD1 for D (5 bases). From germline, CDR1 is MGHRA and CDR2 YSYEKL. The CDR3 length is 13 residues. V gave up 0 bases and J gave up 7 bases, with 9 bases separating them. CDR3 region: CASSQDVGGGYTF. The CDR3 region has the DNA TGCGCCAGCAGCCAAGATGTTGGGGGTGGCTACACCTTC.

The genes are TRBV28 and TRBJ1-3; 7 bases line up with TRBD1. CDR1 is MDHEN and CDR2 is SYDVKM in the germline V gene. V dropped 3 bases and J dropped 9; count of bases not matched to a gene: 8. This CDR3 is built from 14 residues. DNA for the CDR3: TGTGCCAGCAGTTTGAGGGGGCGCGGGGTCACCATATATTTT. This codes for CASSLRGRGVTIYF.

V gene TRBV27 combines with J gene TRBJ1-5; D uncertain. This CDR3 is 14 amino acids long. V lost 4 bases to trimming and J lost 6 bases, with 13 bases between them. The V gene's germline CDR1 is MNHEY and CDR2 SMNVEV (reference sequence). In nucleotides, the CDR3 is TGTGCCAGCAGTTCTTGGGGTGGCGGTCAGCCCCAGCATTTT. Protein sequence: CASSSWGGGQPQHF.

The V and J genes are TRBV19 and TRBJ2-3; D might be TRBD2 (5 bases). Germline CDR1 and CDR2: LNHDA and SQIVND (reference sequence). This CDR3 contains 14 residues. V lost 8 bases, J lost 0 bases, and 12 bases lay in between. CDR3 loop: CASRKAGSTDTQYF. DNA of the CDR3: TGTGCCAGTCGAAAGGCGGGTAGCACAGATACGCAGTATTTT.

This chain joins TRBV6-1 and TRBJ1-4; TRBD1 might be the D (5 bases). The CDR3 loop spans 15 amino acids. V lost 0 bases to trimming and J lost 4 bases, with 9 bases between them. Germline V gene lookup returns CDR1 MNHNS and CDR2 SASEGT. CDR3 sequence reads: CASSEAQRGNEKLFF. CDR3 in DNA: TGTGCCAGCAGTGAAGCGCAAAGGGGTAATGAAAAACTGTTTTTT.

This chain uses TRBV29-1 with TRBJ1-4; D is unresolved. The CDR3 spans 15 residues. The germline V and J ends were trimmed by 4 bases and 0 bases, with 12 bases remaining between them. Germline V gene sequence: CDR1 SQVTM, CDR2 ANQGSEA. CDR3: CSVGGGRATNEKLFF. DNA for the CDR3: TGCAGCGTTGGCGGCGGTAGGGCAACTAATGAAAAACTGTTTTTT.